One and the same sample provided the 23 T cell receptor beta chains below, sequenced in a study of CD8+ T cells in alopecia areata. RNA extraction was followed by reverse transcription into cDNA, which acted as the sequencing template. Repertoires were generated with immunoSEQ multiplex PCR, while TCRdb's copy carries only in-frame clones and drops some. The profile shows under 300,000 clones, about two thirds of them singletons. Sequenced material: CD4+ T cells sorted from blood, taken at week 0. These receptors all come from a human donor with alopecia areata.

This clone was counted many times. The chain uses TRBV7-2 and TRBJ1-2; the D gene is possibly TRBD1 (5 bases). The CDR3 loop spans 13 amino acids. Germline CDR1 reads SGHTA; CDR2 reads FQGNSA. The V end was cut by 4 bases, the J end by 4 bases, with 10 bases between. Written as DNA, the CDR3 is TGTGCCAGCAGCTCAGGGTCCAGCTATGGCTACACCTTC. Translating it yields CASSSGSSYGYTF.

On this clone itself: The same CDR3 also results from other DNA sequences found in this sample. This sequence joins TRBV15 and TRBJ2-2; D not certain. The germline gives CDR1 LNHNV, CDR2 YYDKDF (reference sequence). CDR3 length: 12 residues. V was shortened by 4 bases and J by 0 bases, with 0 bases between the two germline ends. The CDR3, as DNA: TGTGCCACCAGCACGAACACCGGGGAGCTGTTTTTT. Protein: CATSTNTGELFF.

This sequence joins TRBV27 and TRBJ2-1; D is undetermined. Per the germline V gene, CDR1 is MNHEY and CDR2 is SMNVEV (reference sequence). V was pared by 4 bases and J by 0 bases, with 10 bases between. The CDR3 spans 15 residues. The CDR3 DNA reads TGTGCCAGCAGTTACTATCCGAGCTCCTACAATGAGCAGTTCTTC. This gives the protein CASSYYPSSYNEQFF.

The CDR3 nucleotides read TGTGCCAGTAGTATCTCCGTGACAGGGGGTTACGAGCAGTACTTC. Translated, it gives CASSISVTGGYEQYF. The rearrangement links TRBV19 to TRBJ2-7; 9 positions match TRBD1. J lost 4 bases, V lost 3 bases, and 7 bases had no gene match. The CDR3 covers 15 residues. Germline CDR1 reads LNHDA; CDR2 reads SQIVND (reference sequence).

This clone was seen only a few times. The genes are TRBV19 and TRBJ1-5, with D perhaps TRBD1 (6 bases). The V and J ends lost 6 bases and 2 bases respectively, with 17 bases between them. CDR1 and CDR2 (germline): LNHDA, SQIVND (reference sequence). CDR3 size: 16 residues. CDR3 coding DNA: TGTGCCAGTAGACCTGGGGGACACCCAGGCAATCAGCCCCAGCATTTT. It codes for CASRPGGHPGNQPQHF.

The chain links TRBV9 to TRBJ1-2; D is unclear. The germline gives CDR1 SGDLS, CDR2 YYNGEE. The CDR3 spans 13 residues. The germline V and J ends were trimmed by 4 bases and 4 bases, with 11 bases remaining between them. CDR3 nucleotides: TGTGCCAGCAGCTCTCGACCGAGCTATGGCTACACCTTC. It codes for CASSSRPSYGYTF.

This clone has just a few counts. The CDR3 loop is CASSGQARATEAFF. As DNA, the CDR3 is TGTGCCAGTAGTGGACAGGCAAGGGCCACTGAAGCTTTCTTT. This chain joins TRBV19 and TRBJ1-1, with 7 bases that match TRBD1. CDR1 is LNHDA and CDR2 is SQIVND in the germline V gene (reference sequence). V gave up 5 bases and J gave up 4 bases; unmatched junction bases: 7. The CDR3 has 14 residues.

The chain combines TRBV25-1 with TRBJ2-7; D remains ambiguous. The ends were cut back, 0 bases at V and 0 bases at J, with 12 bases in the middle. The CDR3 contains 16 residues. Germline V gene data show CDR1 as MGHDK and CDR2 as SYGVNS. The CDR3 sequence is CASSEYAGGSSYEQYF. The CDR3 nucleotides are TGTGCCAGCAGTGAATATGCCGGCGGCAGCTCCTACGAGCAGTACTTC.

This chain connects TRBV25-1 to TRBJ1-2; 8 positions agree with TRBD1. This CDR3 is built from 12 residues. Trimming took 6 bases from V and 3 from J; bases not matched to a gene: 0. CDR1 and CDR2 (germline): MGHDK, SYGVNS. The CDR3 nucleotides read TGTGCCAGCAGACAGGGGGACTATGGCTACACCTTC. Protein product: CASRQGDYGYTF.

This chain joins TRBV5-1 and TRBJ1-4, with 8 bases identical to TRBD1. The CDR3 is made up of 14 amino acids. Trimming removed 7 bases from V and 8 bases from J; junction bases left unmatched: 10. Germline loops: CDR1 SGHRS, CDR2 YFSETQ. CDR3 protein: CASAVGTGGEKLFF. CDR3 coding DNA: TGCGCCAGCGCCGTGGGAACAGGGGGAGAAAAACTGTTTTTT.

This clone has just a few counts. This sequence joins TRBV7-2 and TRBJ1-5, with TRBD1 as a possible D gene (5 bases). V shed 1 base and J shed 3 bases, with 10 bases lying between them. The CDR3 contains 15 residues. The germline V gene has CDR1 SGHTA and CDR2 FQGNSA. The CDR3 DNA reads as TGTGCCAGCAGCTTAGGGGGCAGGGACAATCAGCCCCAGCATTTT. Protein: CASSLGGRDNQPQHF.

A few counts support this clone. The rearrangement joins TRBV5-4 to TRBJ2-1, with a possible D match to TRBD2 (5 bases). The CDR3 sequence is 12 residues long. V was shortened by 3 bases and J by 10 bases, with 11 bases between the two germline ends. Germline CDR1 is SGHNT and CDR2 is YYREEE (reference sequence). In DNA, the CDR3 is TGTGCCAGCAGCTCCAGACGGGGAGAGCAGTTCTTC. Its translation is CASSSRRGEQFF.

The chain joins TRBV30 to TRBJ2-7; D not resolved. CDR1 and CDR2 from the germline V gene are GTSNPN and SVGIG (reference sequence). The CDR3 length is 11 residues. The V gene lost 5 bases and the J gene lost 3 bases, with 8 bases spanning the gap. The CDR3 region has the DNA TGTGCCTGGGGGAACAGCTACGAGCAGTACTTC. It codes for CAWGNSYEQYF.

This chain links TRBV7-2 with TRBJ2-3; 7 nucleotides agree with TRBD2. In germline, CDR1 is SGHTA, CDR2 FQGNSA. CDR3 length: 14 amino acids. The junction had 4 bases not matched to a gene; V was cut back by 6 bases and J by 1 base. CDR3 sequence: CASRTGGRTDTQYF. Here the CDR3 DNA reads TGTGCCAGCAGAACGGGGGGACGCACAGATACGCAGTATTTT.

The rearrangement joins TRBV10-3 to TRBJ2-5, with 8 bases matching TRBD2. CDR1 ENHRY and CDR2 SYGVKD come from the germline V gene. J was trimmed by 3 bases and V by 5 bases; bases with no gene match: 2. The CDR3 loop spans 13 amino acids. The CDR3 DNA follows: TGTGCCATCAGTTTGACTAGCGAAGAGACCCAGTACTTC. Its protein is CAISLTSEETQYF.

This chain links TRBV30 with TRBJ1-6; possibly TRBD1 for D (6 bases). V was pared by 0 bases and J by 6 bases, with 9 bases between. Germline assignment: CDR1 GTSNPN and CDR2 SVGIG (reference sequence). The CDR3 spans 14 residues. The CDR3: CAWSVGGVNSPLHF. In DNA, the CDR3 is TGTGCCTGGAGTGTCGGGGGCGTTAATTCACCCCTCCACTTT.

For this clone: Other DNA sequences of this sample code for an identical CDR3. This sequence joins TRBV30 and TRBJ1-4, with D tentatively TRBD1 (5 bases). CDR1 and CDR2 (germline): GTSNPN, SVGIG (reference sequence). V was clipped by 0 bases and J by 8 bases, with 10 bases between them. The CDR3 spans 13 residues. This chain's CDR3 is CAWSVQAGEKLFF. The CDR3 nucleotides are TGTGCCTGGAGTGTACAGGCGGGAGAAAAACTGTTTTTT.

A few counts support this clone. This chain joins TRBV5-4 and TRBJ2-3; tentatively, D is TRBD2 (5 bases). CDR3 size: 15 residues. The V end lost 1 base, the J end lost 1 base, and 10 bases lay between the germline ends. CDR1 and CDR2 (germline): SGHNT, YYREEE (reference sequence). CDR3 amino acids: CASSLPGSRTDTQYF. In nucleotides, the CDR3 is TGTGCCAGCAGCTTGCCGGGGAGCCGCACAGATACGCAGTATTTT.

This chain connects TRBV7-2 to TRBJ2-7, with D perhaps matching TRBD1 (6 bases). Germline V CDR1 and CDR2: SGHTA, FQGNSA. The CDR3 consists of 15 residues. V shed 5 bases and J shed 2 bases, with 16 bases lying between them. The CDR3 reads CASSPSGTRTYEQYF. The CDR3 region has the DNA TGTGCCAGCAGCCCCTCCGGGACACGTACCTACGAGCAGTACTTC.

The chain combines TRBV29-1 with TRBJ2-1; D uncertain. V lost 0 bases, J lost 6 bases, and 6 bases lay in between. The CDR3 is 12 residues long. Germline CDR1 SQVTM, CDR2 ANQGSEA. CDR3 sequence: CSVEERPNEQFF. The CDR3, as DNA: TGCAGCGTTGAAGAACGCCCCAATGAGCAGTTCTTC.

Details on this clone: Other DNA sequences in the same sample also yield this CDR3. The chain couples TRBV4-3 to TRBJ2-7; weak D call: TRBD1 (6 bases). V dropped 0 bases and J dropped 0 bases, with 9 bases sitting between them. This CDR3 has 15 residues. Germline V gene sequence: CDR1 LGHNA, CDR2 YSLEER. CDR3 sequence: CASSQEGRGSYEQYF. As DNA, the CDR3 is TGCGCCAGCAGCCAAGAAGGCAGGGGCTCCTACGAGCAGTACTTC.

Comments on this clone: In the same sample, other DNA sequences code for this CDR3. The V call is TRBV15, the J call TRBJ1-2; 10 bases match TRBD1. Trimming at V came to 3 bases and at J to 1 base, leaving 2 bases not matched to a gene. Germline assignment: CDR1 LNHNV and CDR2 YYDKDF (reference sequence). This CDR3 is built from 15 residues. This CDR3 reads CATSRGDRGNYGYTF. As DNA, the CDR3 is TGTGCCACCAGCAGGGGGGACAGGGGTAACTATGGCTACACCTTC.

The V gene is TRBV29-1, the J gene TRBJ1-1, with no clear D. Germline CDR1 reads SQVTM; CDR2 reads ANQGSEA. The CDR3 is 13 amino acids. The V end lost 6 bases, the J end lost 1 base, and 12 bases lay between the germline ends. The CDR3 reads CSVSSGRNTEAFF. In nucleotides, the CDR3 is TGCAGCGTCTCTTCGGGTAGGAACACTGAAGCTTTCTTT.